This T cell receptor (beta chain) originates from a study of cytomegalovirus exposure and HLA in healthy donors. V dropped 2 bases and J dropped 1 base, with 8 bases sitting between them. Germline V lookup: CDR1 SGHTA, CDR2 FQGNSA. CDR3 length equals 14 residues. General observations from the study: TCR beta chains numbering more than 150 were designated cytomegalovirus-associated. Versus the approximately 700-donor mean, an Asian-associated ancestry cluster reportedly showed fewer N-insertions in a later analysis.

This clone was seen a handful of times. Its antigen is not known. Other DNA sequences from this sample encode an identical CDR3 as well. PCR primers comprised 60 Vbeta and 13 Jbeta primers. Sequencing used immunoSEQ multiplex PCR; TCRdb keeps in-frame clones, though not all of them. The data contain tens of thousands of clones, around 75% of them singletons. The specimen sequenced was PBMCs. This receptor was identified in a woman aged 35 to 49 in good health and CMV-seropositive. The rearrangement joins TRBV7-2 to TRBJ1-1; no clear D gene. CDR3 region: CASSLKGANTEAFF. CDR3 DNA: TGTGCCAGCAGCTTAAAGGGAGCGAACACTGAAGCTTTCTTT.